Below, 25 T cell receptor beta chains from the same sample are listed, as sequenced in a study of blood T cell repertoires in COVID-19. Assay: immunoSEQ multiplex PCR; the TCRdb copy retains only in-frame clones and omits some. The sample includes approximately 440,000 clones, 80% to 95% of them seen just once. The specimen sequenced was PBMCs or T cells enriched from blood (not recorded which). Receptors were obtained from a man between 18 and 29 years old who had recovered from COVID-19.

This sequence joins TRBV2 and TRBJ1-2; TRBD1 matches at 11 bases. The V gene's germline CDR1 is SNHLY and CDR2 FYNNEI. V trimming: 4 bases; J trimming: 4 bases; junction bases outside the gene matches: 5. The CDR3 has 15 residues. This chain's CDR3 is CASSGRTGGFYGYTF. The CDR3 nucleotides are TGTGCCAGCAGTGGGAGGACAGGGGGCTTCTATGGCTACACCTTC. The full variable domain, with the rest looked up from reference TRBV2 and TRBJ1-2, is EPEVTQTPSHQVTQMGQEVILRCVPISNHLYFYWYRQILGQKVEFLVSFYNNEISEKSEIFDDQFSVERPDGSNFTLKIRSTKLEDSAMYFCASSGRTGGFYGYTFGSGTRLTVV.

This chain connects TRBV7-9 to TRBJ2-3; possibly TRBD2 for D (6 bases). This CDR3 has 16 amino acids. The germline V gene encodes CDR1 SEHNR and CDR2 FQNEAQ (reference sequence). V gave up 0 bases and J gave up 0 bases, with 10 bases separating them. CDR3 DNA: TGTGCCAGCAGCTTAGCCTTTGGGGGGAGCACAGATACGCAGTATTTT. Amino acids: CASSLAFGGSTDTQYF.

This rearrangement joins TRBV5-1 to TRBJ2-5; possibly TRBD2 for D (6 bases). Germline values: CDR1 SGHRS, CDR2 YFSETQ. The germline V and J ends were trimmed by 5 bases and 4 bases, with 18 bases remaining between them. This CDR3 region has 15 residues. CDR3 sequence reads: CASSPRGTVSETQYF. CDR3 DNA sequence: TGCGCCAGCAGTCCCCGCGGGACTGTGTCAGAGACCCAGTACTTC. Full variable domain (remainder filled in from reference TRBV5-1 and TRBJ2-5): KAGVTQTPRYLIKTRGQQVTLSCSPISGHRSVSWYQQTPGQGLQFLFEYFSETQRNKGNFPGRFSGRQFSNSRSEMNVSTLELGDSALYLCASSPRGTVSETQYFGPGTRLLVL.

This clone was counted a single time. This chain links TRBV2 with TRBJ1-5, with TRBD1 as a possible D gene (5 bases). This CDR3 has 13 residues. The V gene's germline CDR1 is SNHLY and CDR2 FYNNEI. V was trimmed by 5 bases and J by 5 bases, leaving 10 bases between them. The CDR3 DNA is TGTGCCAGCAGTAATGACAGAGATCAGCCCCAGCATTTT. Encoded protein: CASSNDRDQPQHF.

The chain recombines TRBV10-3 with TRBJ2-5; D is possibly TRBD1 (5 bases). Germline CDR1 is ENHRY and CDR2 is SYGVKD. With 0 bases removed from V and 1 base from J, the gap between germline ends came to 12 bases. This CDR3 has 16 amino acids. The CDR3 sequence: CAISESIPGSQETQYF. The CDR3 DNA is TGTGCCATCAGTGAGTCGATCCCAGGGTCCCAAGAGACCCAGTACTTC.

The CDR3 bases are TGTGCCAGCAGCCGCGACAGCGTGAACACTGAAGCTTTCTTT. This codes for CASSRDSVNTEAFF. The chain joins TRBV14 to TRBJ1-1; the D gene is possibly TRBD1 (5 bases). The V end was cut by 4 bases, the J end by 0 bases, with 9 bases between. Germline CDR1 is SGHDN and CDR2 is FVKESK. The CDR3 runs 14 residues.

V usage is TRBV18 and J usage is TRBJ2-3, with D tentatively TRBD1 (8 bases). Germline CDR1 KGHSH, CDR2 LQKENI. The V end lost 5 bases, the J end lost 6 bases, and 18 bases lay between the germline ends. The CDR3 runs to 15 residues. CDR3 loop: CASSSGQGGLDTQYF. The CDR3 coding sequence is TGTGCCAGCTCATCAGGACAGGGAGGGCTGGATACGCAGTATTTT.

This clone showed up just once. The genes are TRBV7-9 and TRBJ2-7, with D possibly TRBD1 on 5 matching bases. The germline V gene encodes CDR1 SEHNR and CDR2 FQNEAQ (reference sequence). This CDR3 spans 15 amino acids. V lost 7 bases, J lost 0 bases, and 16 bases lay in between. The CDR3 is CASNPDQGISYEQYF. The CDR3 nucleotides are TGTGCCAGCAACCCAGACCAGGGTATCTCCTACGAGCAGTACTTC.

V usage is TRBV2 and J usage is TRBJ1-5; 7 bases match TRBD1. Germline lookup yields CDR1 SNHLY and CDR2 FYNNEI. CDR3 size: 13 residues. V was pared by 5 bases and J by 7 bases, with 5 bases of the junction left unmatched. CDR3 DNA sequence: TGTGCCAGCAGTACAGGGGTGTTACAGCCCCAGCATTTT. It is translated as CASSTGVLQPQHF.

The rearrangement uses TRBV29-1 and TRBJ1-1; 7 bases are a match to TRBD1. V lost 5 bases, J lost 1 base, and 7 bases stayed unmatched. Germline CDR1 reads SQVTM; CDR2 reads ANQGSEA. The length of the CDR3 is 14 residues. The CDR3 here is CSVPPQGTNTEAFF. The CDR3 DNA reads TGCAGCGTTCCCCCACAGGGGACGAACACTGAAGCTTTCTTT. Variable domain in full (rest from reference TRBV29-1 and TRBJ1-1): SAVISQKPSRDICQRGTSLTIQCQVDSQVTMMFWYRQQPGQSLTLIATANQGSEATYESGFVIDKFPISRPNLTFSTLTVSNMSPEDSSIYLCSVPPQGTNTEAFFGQGTRLTVV.

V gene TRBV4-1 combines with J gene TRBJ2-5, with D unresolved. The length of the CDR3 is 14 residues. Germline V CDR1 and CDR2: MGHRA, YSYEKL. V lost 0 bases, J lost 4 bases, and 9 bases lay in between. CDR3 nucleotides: TGCGCCAGCAGCCAAGAATCAGGTAGAGAGACCCAGTACTTC. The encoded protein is CASSQESGRETQYF.

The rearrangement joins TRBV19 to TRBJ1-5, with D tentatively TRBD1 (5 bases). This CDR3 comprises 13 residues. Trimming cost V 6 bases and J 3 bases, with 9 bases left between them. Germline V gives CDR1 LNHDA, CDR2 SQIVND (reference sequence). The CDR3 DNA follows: TGTGCCAGTAGCCTCAGGGTCAATCAGCCCCAGCATTTT. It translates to CASSLRVNQPQHF.

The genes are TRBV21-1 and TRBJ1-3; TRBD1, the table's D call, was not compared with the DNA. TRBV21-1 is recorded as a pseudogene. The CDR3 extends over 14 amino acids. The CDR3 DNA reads TGTGCCAGCAGCAAAGAAAACCAGGGAAACACCATATATTTT. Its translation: CASSKENQGNTIYF.

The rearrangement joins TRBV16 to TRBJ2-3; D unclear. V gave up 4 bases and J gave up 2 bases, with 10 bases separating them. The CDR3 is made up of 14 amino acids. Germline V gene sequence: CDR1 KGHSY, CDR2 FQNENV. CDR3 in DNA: TGTGCCAGCAGCCTACTCATAACCACAGATACGCAGTATTTT. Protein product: CASSLLITTDTQYF.

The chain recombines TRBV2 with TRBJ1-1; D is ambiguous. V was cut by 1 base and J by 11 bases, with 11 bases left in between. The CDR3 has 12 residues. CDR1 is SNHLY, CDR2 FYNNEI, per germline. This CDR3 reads CASSEEIQMAFF. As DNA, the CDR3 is TGTGCCAGCAGTGAAGAGATACAGATGGCTTTCTTT.

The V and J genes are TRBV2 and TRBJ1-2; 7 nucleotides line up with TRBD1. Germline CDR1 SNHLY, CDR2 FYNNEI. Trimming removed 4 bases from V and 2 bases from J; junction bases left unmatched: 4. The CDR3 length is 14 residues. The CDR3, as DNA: TGTGCCAGCAGTGGATCGACAGGGAACTATGGCTACACCTTC. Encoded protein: CASSGSTGNYGYTF. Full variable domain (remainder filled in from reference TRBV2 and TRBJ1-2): EPEVTQTPSHQVTQMGQEVILRCVPISNHLYFYWYRQILGQKVEFLVSFYNNEISEKSEIFDDQFSVERPDGSNFTLKIRSTKLEDSAMYFCASSGSTGNYGYTFGSGTRLTVV.

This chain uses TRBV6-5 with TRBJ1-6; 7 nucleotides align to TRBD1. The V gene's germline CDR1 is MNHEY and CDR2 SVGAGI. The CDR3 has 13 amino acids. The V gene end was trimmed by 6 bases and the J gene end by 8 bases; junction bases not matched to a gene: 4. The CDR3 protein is CASRITGDSPLHF. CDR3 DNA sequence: TGTGCCAGCAGAATTACAGGGGATTCACCCCTCCACTTT.

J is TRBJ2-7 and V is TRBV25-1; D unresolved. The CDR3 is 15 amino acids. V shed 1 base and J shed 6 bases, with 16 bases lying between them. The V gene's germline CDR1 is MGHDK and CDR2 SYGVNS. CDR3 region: CASSELGPGSGEQYF. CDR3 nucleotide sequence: TGTGCCAGCAGTGAATTAGGCCCTGGATCAGGCGAGCAGTACTTC.

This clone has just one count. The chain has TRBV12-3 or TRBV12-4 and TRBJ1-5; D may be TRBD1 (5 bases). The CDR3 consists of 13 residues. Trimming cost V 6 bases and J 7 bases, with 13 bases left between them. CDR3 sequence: CASSNQGHQPQHF. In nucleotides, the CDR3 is TGTGCCAGCAGCAATCAGGGCCACCAGCCCCAGCATTTT.

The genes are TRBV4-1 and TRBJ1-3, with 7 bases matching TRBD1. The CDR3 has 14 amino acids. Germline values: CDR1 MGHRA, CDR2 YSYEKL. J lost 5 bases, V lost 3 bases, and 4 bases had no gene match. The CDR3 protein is CASSQLTGRNTIYF. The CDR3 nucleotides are TGCGCCAGCAGCCAGCTGACAGGGCGAAACACCATATATTTT.

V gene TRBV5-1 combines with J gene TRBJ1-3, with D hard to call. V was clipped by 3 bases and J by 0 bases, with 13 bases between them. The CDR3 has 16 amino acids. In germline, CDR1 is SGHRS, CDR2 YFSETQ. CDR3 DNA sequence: TGCGCCAGCAGCTCTCATTACATAGCCTCTGGAAACACCATATATTTT. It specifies CASSSHYIASGNTIYF.

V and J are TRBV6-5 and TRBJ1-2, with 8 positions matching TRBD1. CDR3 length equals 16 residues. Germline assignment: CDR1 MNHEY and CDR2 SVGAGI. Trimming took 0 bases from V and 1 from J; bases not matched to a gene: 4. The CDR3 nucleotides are TGTGCCAGCAGTTACTCGAGAACAGGGGGTAACTATGGCTACACCTTC. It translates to CASSYSRTGGNYGYTF.

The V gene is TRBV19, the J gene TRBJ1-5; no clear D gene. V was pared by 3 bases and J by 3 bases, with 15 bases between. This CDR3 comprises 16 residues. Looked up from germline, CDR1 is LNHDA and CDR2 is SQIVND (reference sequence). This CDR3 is CASSIVGGLFNQPQHF. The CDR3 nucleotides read TGTGCCAGTAGTATCGTCGGCGGGCTGTTCAATCAGCCCCAGCATTTT.

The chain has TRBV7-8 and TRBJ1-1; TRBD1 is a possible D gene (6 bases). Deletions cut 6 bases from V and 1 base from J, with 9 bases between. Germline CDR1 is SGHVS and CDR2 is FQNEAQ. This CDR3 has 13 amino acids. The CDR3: CASSIGGNTEAFF. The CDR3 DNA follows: TGTGCCAGCAGTATAGGGGGGAACACTGAAGCTTTCTTT.

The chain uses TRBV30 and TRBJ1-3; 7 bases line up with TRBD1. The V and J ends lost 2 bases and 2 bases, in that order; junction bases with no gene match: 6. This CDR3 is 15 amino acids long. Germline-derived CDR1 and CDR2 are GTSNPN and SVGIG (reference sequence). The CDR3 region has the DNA TGTGCCTGGAGTATCGACAGGGCCCCTGGAAACACCATATATTTT. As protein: CAWSIDRAPGNTIYF.